This paragraph reports one T cell receptor (beta chain). The sample belongs to a study of blood T cell repertoires in COVID-19. As originally analysed: Reference gene primers were amplified, and this amplification served to estimate nucleated cell counts. Sequenced by immunoSEQ multiplex PCR; TCRdb stores in-frame clones only, minus some. V and J calls and clone size are those listed in that table; D and trimming were worked out from the DNA. This table holds some 320,000 clones, about 89% found once. CDR3 length equals 15 residues. V dropped 7 bases and J dropped 4; count of bases not matched to a gene: 11. Germline V CDR1 and CDR2: LNHDA, SQIVND (reference sequence). Self-reported history from a screening survey and questionnaire set each donor's cohort.

The origin of this receptor is a man aged 55 to 70 who had recovered from COVID-19. What was sequenced was PBMCs or T cells enriched from blood (not recorded which). The chain combines TRBV19 with TRBJ2-7; 9 nucleotides agree with TRBD2. CDR3 nucleotides: TGTGCCAGTATCGGCCGCGGGAGGGGACTATACGAGCAGTACTTC. As protein: CASIGRGRGLYEQYF.